Presented here are 18 T cell receptor beta chains from one specimen sequenced in a study of vaccination effects on CD4 cells after COVID-19. TCRdb keeps only in-frame clones here, not all; method: immunoSEQ multiplex PCR. The data show 25,000 to 35,000 clones, approximately 78% seen once. Antigen-specific CD4+ T cells expanded by the ViraFEST assay with viral peptide pools were then sequenced. When nine to ten days of culture had elapsed, CD4+ T cells were isolated. Participants were given two doses of BNT162b2 or mRNA-1273 vaccine. These TCRs' antigens remain unknown. The specimen comprised CD4+ T cells from PBMCs cultured with HCoV-NL63 spike peptides, sampled after COVID-19 vaccination. These receptors all stem from a human donor who received a COVID-19 vaccine. Some clones in this sample may be carry-over from other donors' samples.

The chain combines TRBV7-8 with TRBJ1-4, with 8 bases aligning to TRBD1. Trimming took 5 bases from V and 0 from J; bases not matched to a gene: 8. The CDR3 loop spans 17 amino acids. Germline CDR1 reads SGHVS; CDR2 reads FQNEAQ. The CDR3 DNA follows: TGTGCCAGCAGCCCGGACAGGGCGATTCCAACTAATGAAAAACTGTTTTTT. It translates to CASSPDRAIPTNEKLFF.

This clone was recorded once. V and J are TRBV5-1 and TRBJ2-5; D gene ambiguous. This CDR3 comprises 20 residues. Trimming removed 1 base at V and 5 bases at J, with 30 bases between. CDR1 is SGHRS and CDR2 is YFSETQ in the germline V gene. The CDR3 DNA follows: TGCGCCAGCAGCTTGAAATACTCTCTTCGGGTAGACCGCAAAGGGGAGACCCAGTACTTC. This translates into CASSLKYSLRVDRKGETQYF.

The chain combines TRBV4-2 with TRBJ1-2; D uncertain. The CDR3 runs to 16 residues. Germline V gives CDR1 LGHNA, CDR2 YNFKEQ. V was clipped by 1 base and J by 6 bases, with 18 bases between them. In DNA, the CDR3 is TGTGCCAGCAGCCAAGGAGGACGGGGAGTTTTCGATGGCTACACCTTC. This sequence encodes CASSQGGRGVFDGYTF.

In DNA form, the CDR3 reads TGTGCCAGCAGTTACCCAAGGGGGCTGGACTATGGCTACACCTTC. This gives the protein CASSYPRGLDYGYTF. This chain joins TRBV6-6 and TRBJ1-2, with 7 positions matching TRBD1. CDR3 size: 15 residues. The junction had 6 bases not matched to a gene; V was cut back by 2 bases and J by 3 bases. CDR1 is MNHNY and CDR2 is SVGAGI in the germline V gene (reference sequence).

This clone was counted only a few times. The rearrangement links TRBV4-2 to TRBJ2-5; D gene unclear. Germline CDR1 LGHNA, CDR2 YNFKEQ. V was trimmed by 0 bases and J by 2 bases, leaving 7 bases between them. CDR3 length equals 14 residues. The CDR3 spells CASSQETAQETQYF. As DNA, the CDR3 is TGTGCCAGCAGCCAAGAGACTGCACAAGAGACCCAGTACTTC.

This chain uses TRBV12-3 or TRBV12-4 with TRBJ1-2; possible D gene TRBD1, 5 bases. The CDR3 has 12 residues. The ends were cut back, 4 bases at V and 8 bases at J, with 11 bases in the middle. CDR3 loop: CASSSGGVGYTF. The CDR3 DNA sequence: TGTGCCAGCAGTTCAGGAGGGGTCGGCTACACCTTC.

The chain carries TRBV10-3 and TRBJ1-2; the D is unclear. This CDR3 spans 16 amino acids. V shed 2 bases and J shed 6 bases, with 19 bases lying between them. The germline V gene encodes CDR1 ENHRY and CDR2 SYGVKD. The CDR3 region has the DNA TGTGCCATCAGTGAGGCGGGTCTCCAAATGTGGCATGGCTACACCTTC. Protein: CAISEAGLQMWHGYTF.

This chain connects TRBV6-5 to TRBJ1-5; a weak D match, TRBD1 (6 bases). V lost 6 bases, J lost 4 bases, and 16 bases lay in between. The CDR3 extends over 15 amino acids. CDR1 MNHEY and CDR2 SVGAGI come from the germline V gene. The chain's CDR3 is CASRSGTPPNQPQHF. CDR3 bases: TGTGCCAGCAGATCCGGGACACCCCCAAATCAGCCCCAGCATTTT.

The table lists this clone with a count of one. J is TRBJ1-2 and V is TRBV30, with D possibly being TRBD1 (5 bases). The V gene lost 2 bases and the J gene lost 0 bases, with 10 bases spanning the gap. CDR1 and CDR2 (germline): GTSNPN, SVGIG (reference sequence). This CDR3 contains 14 residues. CDR3 sequence (DNA): TGTGCCTGGAGTTTGGGGGGAGCTAACTATGGCTACACCTTC. Amino acid sequence: CAWSLGGANYGYTF.

This chain uses TRBV12-3 or TRBV12-4 with TRBJ1-2, with D possibly matching TRBD1 (5 bases). CDR3 length: 12 residues. The V and J ends lost 3 bases and 8 bases respectively, with 10 bases between them. DNA for the CDR3: TGTGCCAGCAGTTTGGGGGGGGTCGGCTACACCTTC. This sequence encodes CASSLGGVGYTF.

The chain employs TRBV2 and TRBJ2-3; a weak D match, TRBD2 (5 bases). Germline V lookup: CDR1 SNHLY, CDR2 FYNNEI. This CDR3 is built from 16 residues. The V end was cut by 7 bases, the J end by 3 bases, with 20 bases between. In nucleotides, the CDR3 is TGTGCCAGCACCCGGGAAGGGCGGGTACGGACAGATACGCAGTATTTT. As protein: CASTREGRVRTDTQYF.

This clone was observed a few times. The chain carries TRBV7-8 and TRBJ1-4, with a tentative D call TRBD1 (6 bases). V was clipped by 6 bases and J by 3 bases, with 14 bases between them. Germline CDR1 SGHVS, CDR2 FQNEAQ. The CDR3 spans 15 residues. CDR3 DNA sequence: TGTGCCAGCAGTCGAAACAGGGTTTCTAATGAAAAACTGTTTTTT. Amino acid sequence: CASSRNRVSNEKLFF.

This chain connects TRBV5-1 to TRBJ1-1; D not certain. Per germline, CDR1 SGHRS and CDR2 YFSETQ. This CDR3 spans 12 amino acids. Between the trimmed V and J ends, which lost 6 bases and 3 bases, there was a span of 9 bases. The chain's CDR3 is CASKWLDTEAFF. CDR3 nucleotide sequence: TGCGCCAGCAAATGGTTGGACACTGAAGCTTTCTTT.

The chain employs TRBV2 and TRBJ1-1; no clear D. This CDR3 has 13 residues. Per the germline V gene, CDR1 is SNHLY and CDR2 is FYNNEI. Between the trimmed V and J ends, which lost 6 bases and 3 bases, there was a span of 11 bases. Here the CDR3 reads CASRKAADTEAFF. The CDR3 DNA sequence: TGTGCCAGCAGAAAGGCCGCGGACACTGAAGCTTTCTTT. The variable domain in full, with the rest retrieved from reference TRBV2 and TRBJ1-1, is EPEVTQTPSHQVTQMGQEVILRCVPISNHLYFYWYRQILGQKVEFLVSFYNNEISEKSEIFDDQFSVERPDGSNFTLKIRSTKLEDSAMYFCASRKAADTEAFFGQGTRLTVV.

The rearrangement joins TRBV4-3 to TRBJ1-2, with D tentatively TRBD1 (6 bases). Germline values: CDR1 LGHNA, CDR2 YSLEER. The germline V and J ends were trimmed by 1 base and 2 bases, with 11 bases remaining between them. This CDR3 is built from 15 residues. CDR3 bases: TGCGCCAGCAGCCAAGGTGCCAGGGGAAACTATGGCTACACCTTC. It yields the protein CASSQGARGNYGYTF.

The V gene is TRBV18, the J gene TRBJ1-2; maybe TRBD1 (6 bases). The ends were cut back, 5 bases at V and 5 bases at J, with 15 bases in the middle. Germline assignment: CDR1 KGHSH and CDR2 LQKENI. CDR3 length: 14 amino acids. CDR3 DNA sequence: TGTGCCAGCTCAACGGGACATCCTACGTATGGCTACACCTTC. This gives the protein CASSTGHPTYGYTF.

This clone was seen only once. The V gene is TRBV6-5, the J gene TRBJ1-3, with D perhaps matching TRBD1 (5 bases). V gave up 8 bases and J gave up 6 bases, with 11 bases separating them. Looked up from germline, CDR1 is MNHEY and CDR2 is SVGAGI. The CDR3 consists of 12 residues. The CDR3: CASSGRENTIYF. The CDR3 DNA follows: TGTGCCAGCTCGGGACGGGAAAACACCATATATTTT.

This chain uses TRBV7-9 with TRBJ2-2; TRBD2 is a possible D gene (6 bases). V shed 3 bases and J shed 3 bases, with 11 bases lying between them. From germline, CDR1 is SEHNR and CDR2 FQNEAQ (reference sequence). The CDR3 consists of 15 residues. The CDR3 loop reads CASSFGGGYTGELFF. CDR3 nucleotides: TGTGCCAGCAGCTTTGGGGGAGGTTACACCGGGGAGCTGTTTTTT. Filled out from reference TRBV7-9 and TRBJ2-2, the complete variable domain reads DTGVSQNPRHKITKRGQNVTFRCDPISEHNRLYWYRQTLGQGPEFLTYFQNEAQLEKSRLLSDRFSAERPKGSFSTLEIQRTEQGDSAMYLCASSFGGGYTGELFFGEGSRLTVL.